This T cell receptor beta chain emerged from a study of T cell responses to AZD1222 COVID-19 vaccine. Overall study findings and caveats: Dominant at 160-218 and 743-854, vaccine-associated CD4 TCRs also spanned spike.

This CDR3 has 13 residues. V lost 2 bases, J lost 1 base, and 5 bases lay in between. The germline CDR1 and CDR2 sequences are MNHEY and SVGAGI. This table comes from immunoSEQ multiplex PCR, and its TCRdb copy is limited to in-frame clones, with some not included. This repertoire shows roughly 100,000 clones, 80% to 90% found once; its top ten account for 20% to 25%. A remark on this clone: Its antigen is currently unknown.

This sample comprised peripheral blood, obtained on day 0 of AZD1222 vaccination. The chain links TRBV6-5 to TRBJ1-1; D uncertain. The TCR comes from an adult in good health. The CDR3 DNA sequence: TGTGCCAGCAGTTACGCGGCGAACACTGAAGCTTTCTTT. It encodes CASSYAANTEAFF.